The rows below give T cell receptor beta chains drawn from one sample of a study of blood T cell repertoires in COVID-19. TCRdb's table, derived via immunoSEQ multiplex PCR, lists solely in-frame clones and lacks some. The table has around 400,000 clones, more than 70% seen once. The specimen sequenced was peripheral blood. These receptors all stem from a woman in her twenties or thirties with COVID-19, enrolled during active disease. Each CDR3 is given with its conserved first and last residue. D genes are given only for firm matches. For some rows the clone size is stated as once, few or many, or as a class when expanded; others skip it.

-	-	TRBV24-1	12	TRBJ1-2	TGTGCCACCAGTGATTCCCTCCTAGCCTACACCTTC	CATSDSLLAYTF
-	TRBD2	TRBV3-1/TRBV3-2	17	TRBJ2-1	TGTGCCAGCAGCCCAGATAGGGGTACTAGCGGGAGCAATGAGCAGTTCTTC	CASSPDRGTSGSNEQFF
-	-	TRBV27	15	TRBJ2-7	TGTGCCAGCAGTTTAACCAGGGGTATTAACTACGAGCAGTACTTC	CASSLTRGINYEQYF
many	TRBD2	TRBV5-1	12	TRBJ2-1	TGCGCCAGCTACGGGACTAGATGGGAGCAGTTCTTC	CASYGTRWEQFF
-	-	TRBV4-1	14	TRBJ1-1	TGCGCCAGCAGCCAAGATCAGGTACAGACTGAAGCTTTCTTT	CASSQDQVQTEAFF
-	-	TRBV5-1	15	TRBJ2-7	TGCGCCAGCAGCCTCGGAGGTTCCGCTGGGAACGAGCAGTACTTC	CASSLGGSAGNEQYF
-	-	TRBV4-2	15	TRBJ2-5	TGTGCCAGCAGCCAAGACGCCGGGGGTCTAGAGACCCAGTACTTC	CASSQDAGGLETQYF
-	TRBD2	TRBV6-4	15	TRBJ2-1	TGTGCCAGCAGCCCCGGGACTAGATGGTACAATGAGCAGTTCTTC	CASSPGTRWYNEQFF
-	-	TRBV9	15	TRBJ2-7	TGTGCCAGCAGCGTAGGAGGAGGGGACTCCTACGAGCAGTACTTC	CASSVGGGDSYEQYF
-	-	TRBV30	14	TRBJ2-1	TGTGCCTGGAGTCGGAGGACCGCCTACAATGAGCAGTTCTTC	CAWSRRTAYNEQFF
-	TRBD2	TRBV6-5	15	TRBJ2-2	TGTGCCAGCAGTTCACTAGCGGGAGGTACCGGGGAGCTGTTTTTT	CASSSLAGGTGELFF
-	TRBD2	TRBV15	19	TRBJ2-1	TGTGCCACCAGCAGAGATCGACTAGCGGGATTTCCCCTATACAATGAGCAGTTCTTC	CATSRDRLAGFPLYNEQFF
-	-	TRBV11-3	13	TRBJ2-7	TGTGCCAGCAGCTTAGAGTCAGGATACGAGCAGTACTTC	CASSLESGYEQYF
-	-	TRBV5-1	15	TRBJ2-7	TGCGCCAGCAGCTTCCAGGACACCAAGGTCCACGAGCAGTACTTC	CASSFQDTKVHEQYF
-	TRBD1	TRBV5-1	14	TRBJ1-3	TGCGCCAGCAGCCCAGGGACAGCGGAAAACACCATATATTTT	CASSPGTAENTIYF
-	TRBD1	TRBV5-1	15	TRBJ1-1	TGCGCCAGCAGCCGAGAGGGGACAGGGGTTACTGAAGCTTTCTTT	CASSREGTGVTEAFF
-	-	TRBV10-2	16	TRBJ1-1	TGCGCCAGCAGTGAGTCGAGTCAGGGGCTGAACACTGAAGCTTTCTTT	CASSESSQGLNTEAFF
-	-	TRBV14	13	TRBJ2-7	TGTGCCAGCAGCCGAGGACAAAACTACGAGCAGTACTTC	CASSRGQNYEQYF
-	-	TRBV10-2	11	TRBJ2-5	TGCGCCAGCAAGAGCGGAGAGACCCAGTACTTC	CASKSGETQYF
once	-	TRBV30	13	TRBJ1-5	TGTGCCTGGAGTGTCAGGGTAGGCCAGCCCCAGCATTTT	CAWSVRVGQPQHF
-	TRBD1	TRBV10-3	12	TRBJ1-1	TGTGCCATCAGCTTAGGGACAGATGAAGCTTTCTTT	CAISLGTDEAFF
-	-	TRBV6-5	13	TRBJ1-1	TGTGCCAGCAGAAACGGGTTGAACACTGAAGCTTTCTTT	CASRNGLNTEAFF
-	-	TRBV4-1	13	TRBJ2-7	TGCGCCAGCAGTCCTCGCACTCGTTACGAGCAGTACTTC	CASSPRTRYEQYF
-	TRBD2	TRBV5-6	16	TRBJ2-1	TGTGCCAGCAGCCCTCCCGGGACTACGACCTACAATGAGCAGTTCTTC	CASSPPGTTTYNEQFF
-	-	TRBV2	13	TRBJ2-1	TGTGCCAGCAGTGTGGACAGCAGAAGGGAGCAGTTCTTC	CASSVDSRREQFF
-	TRBD2	TRBV11-1	16	TRBJ2-1	TGTGCCAGCAGCTTAATCGCGGGAGGGCCCGGGAATGAGCAGTTCTTC	CASSLIAGGPGNEQFF
-	-	TRBV4-1	15	TRBJ2-7	TGCGCCAGCAGCCAAATAAGCTCCGGAGACTACGAGCAGTACTTC	CASSQISSGDYEQYF
-	TRBD2	TRBV7-6	15	TRBJ2-1	TGTGCCAGCATCGATAGCGGGCGTGGCTACAATGAGCAGTTCTTC	CASIDSGRGYNEQFF
-	TRBD1	TRBV18	15	TRBJ2-1	TGTGCCAGCTCACAAGGGACAGACGCCTACAATGAGCAGTTCTTC	CASSQGTDAYNEQFF
-	-	TRBV6-5	14	TRBJ2-1	TGTGCCAGCGAGCCGGGGATGACCTACAATGAGCAGTTCTTC	CASEPGMTYNEQFF
-	TRBD1	TRBV5-1	12	TRBJ2-7	TGCGCCAGCAGCCGGACAGGGGATGAGCAGTACTTC	CASSRTGDEQYF
-	-	TRBV9	14	TRBJ2-7	TGTGCCAGCAGCGTAGGCGGGATCTCCTACGAGCAGTACTTC	CASSVGGISYEQYF
-	-	TRBV10-3	14	TRBJ2-2	TGTGCCATCACTGAGGGCTTGAACACCGGGGAGCTGTTTTTT	CAITEGLNTGELFF
once	TRBD2	TRBV10-1	18	TRBJ2-3	TGCGCCAGCAGTGAGTCGCTAGCGGGTGGGACTAGCACAGATACGCAGTATTTT	CASSESLAGGTSTDTQYF
-	TRBD1	TRBV28	15	TRBJ2-3	TGTGCCAGCAGTTTAGGGGGACAGGGCACAGATACGCAGTATTTT	CASSLGGQGTDTQYF
-	-	TRBV6-5	15	TRBJ2-3	TGTGCCAGCATGGTGGGGTTTGGGGCCACAGATACGCAGTATTTT	CASMVGFGATDTQYF
-	-	TRBV2	14	TRBJ1-3	TGTGCCAGCAGTGTTGAGGTCTCTGGAAACACCATATATTTT	CASSVEVSGNTIYF
-	-	TRBV24-1	13	TRBJ2-7	TGTGCCACATCAGCGGGTGTTCCCTACGAGCAGTACTTC	CATSAGVPYEQYF
once	TRBD1	TRBV30	13	TRBJ1-2	TGTGCCTGGAGTGACAGGGGGCGCGTTGGCTACACCTTC	CAWSDRGRVGYTF
-	TRBD1	TRBV4-3	15	TRBJ1-3	TGCGCCAGCAGCCAAGACAGGACAGGAGGAAACACCATATATTTT	CASSQDRTGGNTIYF
-	-	TRBV5-1	14	TRBJ2-2	TGCGCCAGCCGAGAGGGCCCGAACACCGGGGAGCTGTTTTTT	CASREGPNTGELFF
few	-	TRBV5-1	13	TRBJ2-7	TGCGCCAGCAGCCAGAGATACAGAGACGAGCAGTACTTC	CASSQRYRDEQYF
once	-	TRBV7-9	13	TRBJ2-7	TGTGCCAGCAGCTTGGACTTTTCTTACGAGCAGTACTTC	CASSLDFSYEQYF
-	TRBD1	TRBV5-1	13	TRBJ2-7	TGCGCCAGCAGGGGACAGGGAAAAGACGAGCAGTACTTC	CASRGQGKDEQYF
-	-	TRBV5-1	13	TRBJ1-2	TGCGCCAGCAGCGCCGACAGCAGGTATGGCTACACCTTC	CASSADSRYGYTF
-	TRBD2	TRBV27	16	TRBJ2-3	TGTGCCAGCAGGGGACTAGCGGGGGGGAACACAGATACGCAGTATTTT	CASRGLAGGNTDTQYF
-	TRBD2	TRBV4-1	15	TRBJ2-1	TGCGCCAGCAGCCTCACACTAGCGGGCTACAATGAGCAGTTCTTC	CASSLTLAGYNEQFF
-	TRBD1	TRBV28	16	TRBJ2-2	TGTGCCAGCAGTAGGACAGGGGGTTTCGGTACCGGGGAGCTGTTTTTT	CASSRTGGFGTGELFF
-	TRBD1	TRBV19	15	TRBJ1-5	TGTGCCAGTAGTGTCGGACAGGGTGGACATCAGCCCCAGCATTTT	CASSVGQGGHQPQHF
-	-	TRBV3-1/TRBV3-2	14	TRBJ2-6	TGTGCCAGCAGACGGGAGACTGGGGCCAACGTCCTGACTTTC	CASRRETGANVLTF
-	-	TRBV5-1	16	TRBJ2-6	TGCGCCAGCAGCTTGGAGGGGTCCTCTGGGGCCAACGTCCTGACTTTC	CASSLEGSSGANVLTF
-	-	TRBV27	15	TRBJ1-1	TGTGCCAGCAGTTTATCCCCCAGACTAGCCACTGAAGCTTTCTTT	CASSLSPRLATEAFF
once	TRBD2	TRBV10-3	13	TRBJ2-7	TGTGCCATCATGGGACTAGCTGAGGGCGAGCAGTACTTC	CAIMGLAEGEQYF
-	TRBD1	TRBV28	19	TRBJ2-4	TGTGCCAGCAGCTTCTCTACCCGGGGGACAGGGGCGGCCAAAAACATTCAGTACTTC	CASSFSTRGTGAAKNIQYF
-	-	TRBV4-2	12	TRBJ2-3	TGTGCCAGCAGCCCATCCAGAGATACGCAGTATTTT	CASSPSRDTQYF